The clone carrying this TCR beta chain was picked up a small number of times. What it recognizes is unknown. Treatment noted: approximately nine-day PBMC culture with coronavirus spike peptide pools or control peptides (ViraFEST assay). This record comes from a study of vaccination and CD4 T cells after COVID-19. An Oncomine TCR Beta short-read assay was used to sequence the DNA from cultured CD4+ T cells. MiXCR, run by TCRdb on the PCR reads, gives a single entry per CDR3 protein. This sample has over 25,000 distinct CDR3 sequences; roughly 57% occur once, and the top ten carry about a sixth. The CDR3 covers 15 residues.

This chain links TRBV21-1 with TRBJ1-6. TRBV21-1 is marked as a pseudogene. Sequencing was performed on CD4+ T cells from blood, cultured in vitro, taken after SARS-CoV-2 vaccination. The sequence came from a human donor who received a COVID-19 vaccine. The CDR3 is CASSIEGSYNSPLHF. The CDR3 DNA reads as TGTGCCAGCAGCATAGAGGGCTCCTATAATTCACCCCTCCACTTT.